A single sample gave rise to the 10 T cell receptor beta chains below, sequenced in a study of regulatory T cells in long-lasting Graves disease. Arm-PCR of CDR3 regions and iRepertoire HTBI primers were used to build TCR beta libraries. TCRdb redid the calling of the multiplex PCR reads with MiXCR, one entry per CDR3 protein. The sample contains fewer than 400,000 distinct CDR3 sequences, around 20% of which appear only once. Time point here: persistent/refractory GD, antithyroid drugs over 5 years with positive TRAb. There was RNA extracted from PBMCs, and the TCR library was made from it. The sequencing used peripheral blood mononuclear cells (PBMCs), collected when the disease was refractory, from a patient treated with antithyroid drugs. Every receptor here comes from a female donor with Graves disease.

This clonotype has just a few counts. One end of the junction fails to match germline, which may point to a read error. This rearrangement joins TRBV28 to TRBJ2-2; the D gene is possibly TRBD2 (6 bases). CDR3 length: 15 residues. Germline loops: CDR1 MDHEN, CDR2 SYDVKM. The DNA for the CDR3 is TGTGCCAGCAGTTTCGGTCGGTTCAACACCGGGGGGCTGTTTTTT. It yields the protein CASSFGRFNTGGLFF.

This clonotype was detected many times. This rearrangement joins TRBV4-1 to TRBJ1-5; D uncertain. Germline lookup yields CDR1 MGHRA and CDR2 YSYEKL. The CDR3 consists of 15 residues. Trimming pared 1 base from V and 2 bases from J, leaving 9 bases between. CDR3 residues: CASSQGGLGNQPQHF. In DNA, the CDR3 is TGCGCCAGCAGCCAAGGAGGGTTGGGCAATCAGCCCCAGCATTTT.

About this clonotype itself: One base away lies a much larger clone, so this may be a sequencing read error. No conserved phenylalanine or tryptophan ends this CDR3, so it is likely a read error. The rearrangement uses TRBV7-9 and TRBJ2-5; the D is unclear. Germline V gene data show CDR1 as SEHNR and CDR2 as FQNEAQ (reference sequence). V was cut by 5 bases and J by 7 bases, with 8 bases left in between. The CDR3 runs to 11 residues. For the CDR3, the DNA is TGTGCCAGCAGCCCCCCAGGGACCCAGTACATC. Residues: CASSPPGTQYI.

The J gene is TRBJ2-7, the V gene TRBV27; 10 bases map to TRBD1. V gave up 6 bases and J gave up 4 bases; unmatched junction bases: 18. Germline V gene lookup returns CDR1 MNHEY and CDR2 SMNVEV (reference sequence). The CDR3 consists of 18 residues. CDR3 DNA sequence: TGTGCCAGCAGAATGACAGGGGGCGCCGCGGTGCCAACTTACGAGCAGTACTTC. Encoded protein: CASRMTGGAAVPTYEQYF.

This clonotype was counted a few times. V usage is TRBV11-3 and J usage is TRBJ1-3; D unclear. This CDR3 spans 12 amino acids. Germline loops: CDR1 SGHNT, CDR2 YENEEA. Trimming cost V 5 bases and J 4 bases, with 6 bases left between them. The CDR3 bases are TGTGCCAGCAGCGTCCTAGGAAACACCATATATTTT. Translating gives CASSVLGNTIYF.

This clonotype was recorded many times. V gene TRBV9 combines with J gene TRBJ1-1, with TRBD1 as a possible D gene (5 bases). Looked up from germline, CDR1 is SGDLS and CDR2 is YYNGEE. Trimming shortened V by 0 bases and J by 1 base, and 7 bases separated the two germline ends. CDR3 size: 14 residues. The CDR3 is CASSVGQPNTEAFF. The CDR3 DNA reads TGTGCCAGCAGCGTAGGACAGCCGAACACTGAAGCTTTCTTT.

The table lists this clonotype with many counts. This chain connects TRBV3-1 to TRBJ2-7; D may correspond to TRBD1 or TRBD2 (5 bases each). V gave up 2 bases and J gave up 3 bases, with 17 bases separating them. The CDR3 runs to 16 residues. The germline gives CDR1 LGHDT, CDR2 YNNKEL (reference sequence). The CDR3 is CASSQKALGVGYEQYF. In nucleotides, the CDR3 is TGTGCCAGCAGCCAAAAGGCCTTGGGGGTAGGCTACGAGCAGTACTTC.

This clonotype was detected only a few times. The rearrangement joins TRBV29-1 to TRBJ2-7; 13 bases match TRBD2. Germline CDR1 reads SQVTM; CDR2 reads ANQGSEA. The CDR3 runs to 13 residues. The V segment lost 5 bases and the J segment 4 bases; nucleotides outside the gene matches: 2. The CDR3 loop is CSVWTSGGYEQYF. The DNA of the CDR3 is TGCAGCGTTTGGACTAGCGGGGGATACGAGCAGTACTTC.

This clonotype was seen many times. The V and J genes are TRBV11-2 and TRBJ2-2; D is possibly TRBD1 (5 bases). This CDR3 has 15 residues. Germline CDR1 reads SGHAT; CDR2 reads FQNNGV. The V end lost 5 bases, the J end lost 5 bases, and 15 bases lay between the germline ends. CDR3: CASSPTQGWTGELFF. The CDR3 DNA is TGTGCCAGCAGCCCAACCCAGGGCTGGACCGGGGAGCTGTTTTTT.

This clonotype has only a few counts. It may be a read error: a sequence one base away is much more abundant. The missing conserved phenylalanine or tryptophan at the end of this CDR3 makes a read error likely. The chain carries TRBV7-2 and TRBJ1-5; D unresolved. Deletions cut 2 bases from V and 3 bases from J, with 8 bases between. This CDR3 comprises 14 residues. In germline, CDR1 is SGHTA, CDR2 FQGNSA. CDR3: CASSLTADNQPQHL. CDR3 bases: TGTGCCAGCAGCTTAACGGCAGACAATCAGCCCCAGCATCTT.